This record concerns one T cell receptor beta chain sequence. Sequencing was performed with immunoSEQ multiplex PCR; in TCRdb, only in-frame clones are kept and a portion is missing. The sample shows about 140,000 clones, around 90% of them seen only once. This record belongs to a study of T cell responses to AZD1222 COVID-19 vaccine. The CDR3 has 14 residues. Trimming left V 8 bases short and J 3 bases short, with 17 bases between. CDR1 and CDR2 from the germline V gene are LNHNV and YYDKDF (reference sequence). The TCR sequence derives from an adult in good health. Sequenced here: peripheral blood, sampled on day 0 of AZD1222 vaccination. The chain joins TRBV15 to TRBJ2-7; a possible D gene is TRBD1 (6 bases). This CDR3 reads CATSRDIQFYEQYF. The CDR3 DNA reads TGTGCCACCTCACGGGACATTCAGTTCTACGAGCAGTACTTC.